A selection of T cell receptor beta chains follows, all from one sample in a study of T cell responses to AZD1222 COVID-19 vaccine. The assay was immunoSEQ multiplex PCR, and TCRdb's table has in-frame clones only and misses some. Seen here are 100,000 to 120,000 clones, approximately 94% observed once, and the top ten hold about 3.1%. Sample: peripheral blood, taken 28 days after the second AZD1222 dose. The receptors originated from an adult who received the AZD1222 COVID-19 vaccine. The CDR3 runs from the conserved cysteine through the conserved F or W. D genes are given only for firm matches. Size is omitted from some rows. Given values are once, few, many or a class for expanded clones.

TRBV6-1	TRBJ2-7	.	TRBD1	TGTGCCAGCAGTGAAGCTCCGAGACAGGGGACCGAGCAGTACTTC	CASSEAPRQGTEQYF
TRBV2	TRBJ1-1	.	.	TGTGCCAGCAGTACCCAGGGGTTAAACACTGAAGCTTTCTTT	CASSTQGLNTEAFF
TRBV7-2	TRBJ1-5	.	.	TGTGCCAGCAGCTTAAAAGGAGCAGGGGTTAAACAGCCCCAGCATTTT	CASSLKGAGVKQPQHF
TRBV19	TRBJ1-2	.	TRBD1	TGTGCCAGTAGTATACAGGGGGCCTATGGCTACACCTTC	CASSIQGAYGYTF
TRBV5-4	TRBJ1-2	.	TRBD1	TGTGCCAGCAGCTTGATGCAGGGGGCGTCTTATGGCTACACCTTC	CASSLMQGASYGYTF
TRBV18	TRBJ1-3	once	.	TGTGCCAGCGCACTAGCGAATCCGGCCGGGTCTGGAAACACCATATATTTT	CASALANPAGSGNTIYF
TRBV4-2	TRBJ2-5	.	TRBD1	TGTGCCAGCAGCCAAGATACAGGGGGGAAGACCCAGTACTTC	CASSQDTGGKTQYF
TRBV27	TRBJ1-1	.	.	TGTGCCAGCAGTTTGAGTGGGGTTACCACTGAAGCTTTCTTT	CASSLSGVTTEAFF
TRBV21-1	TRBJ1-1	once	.	TGTGCCAGCAGCAAAGAAGACAGCCGGGGCACTGAAGCTTTCTTT	CASSKEDSRGTEAFF
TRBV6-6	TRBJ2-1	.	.	TGTGCCAGCAGTTACTCTGAACAGGGTCCTAACAATGAGCAGTTCTTC	CASSYSEQGPNNEQFF
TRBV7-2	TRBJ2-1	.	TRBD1	TGTGCCAGCAGCTTCTACAGGGGGGTTTCCTACAATGAGCAGTTCTTC	CASSFYRGVSYNEQFF
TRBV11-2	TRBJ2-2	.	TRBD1	TGTGCCAGCAGCTCGATTTCAGGGGGCGCAAACACCGGGGAGCTGTTTTTT	CASSSISGGANTGELFF
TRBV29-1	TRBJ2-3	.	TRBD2	TGCAGCGTTACGGTCTCGGCGGGGGGTTCAGATACGCAGTATTTT	CSVTVSAGGSDTQYF
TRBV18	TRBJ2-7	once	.	TGTGCCAGCTCACCGGACGAATACGAGCAGTACTTC	CASSPDEYEQYF
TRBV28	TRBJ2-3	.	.	TGTGCCAGCAGTTTCCCCCCTAATTTTGAGGGCCCCCCTAGAGATACGCAGTATTTT	CASSFPPNFEGPPRDTQYF
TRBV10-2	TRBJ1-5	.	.	TGCGCCAGCTCGACAGATAGCAATCAGCCCCAGCATTTT	CASSTDSNQPQHF
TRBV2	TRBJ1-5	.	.	TGTGCATCGGAATTAGAATTCAATCAGCCCCAGCATTTT	CASELEFNQPQHF
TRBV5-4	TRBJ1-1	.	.	TGTGCCAGCAGCTTTGGCGGAGGGCTGAAGAAGGGAGCTTTCTTT	CASSFGGGLKKGAFF
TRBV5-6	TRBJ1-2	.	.	TGTGCCAGCAGCTTGGTACAGGGTCGTGGTGGCTACACCTTC	CASSLVQGRGGYTF
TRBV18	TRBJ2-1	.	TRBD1	TGTGCCAGCTCACCCCCCGCGGGACAGGGGGCCTCGAGGGCAATGGAGCAGTTCTTC	CASSPPAGQGASRAMEQFF
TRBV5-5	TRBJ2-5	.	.	TGTGCCAGCAGCTTTGGCCAGGTCAGGGAGACCCAGTACTTC	CASSFGQVRETQYF
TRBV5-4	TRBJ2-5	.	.	TGTGCCAGCAGCTTGGCCGTAGGGAAACAAGAGACCCAGTACTTC	CASSLAVGKQETQYF
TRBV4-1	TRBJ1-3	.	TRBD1	TGCGCCAGCAGGCAGGGGGACTCTGGAAACACCATATATTTT	CASRQGDSGNTIYF
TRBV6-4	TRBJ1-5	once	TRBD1	TGTGCCAGCAGTGAGAAGGGGGCGCCTAGCAATCAGCCCCAGCATTTT	CASSEKGAPSNQPQHF
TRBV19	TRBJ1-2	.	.	TGTGCCAGTCAGGCAACAGGGCTGGGCGGCTACACCTTC	CASQATGLGGYTF
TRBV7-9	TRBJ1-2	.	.	TGTGCCAGCAGCTTCAGGGATGAAGGCTACACCTTC	CASSFRDEGYTF
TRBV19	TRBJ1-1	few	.	TGTGCCAGTAGTATGGGGTATCGGGCTTTCTTT	CASSMGYRAFF
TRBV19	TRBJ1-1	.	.	TGTGCCAGTAGCGGACAGTTCGCTGAAGCTTTCTTT	CASSGQFAEAFF
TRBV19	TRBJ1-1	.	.	TGTGCCAGTAGCCCACAAAGGAGGTACACTGAAGCTTTCTTT	CASSPQRRYTEAFF
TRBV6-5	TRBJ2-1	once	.	TGTGCCAGCAGTCAGGATCCAGGTCGGCATGAGCAGTTCTTC	CASSQDPGRHEQFF
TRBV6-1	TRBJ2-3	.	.	TGTGCCAGCAGGGAAGGGGGTTACACAGATACGCAGTATTTT	CASREGGYTDTQYF
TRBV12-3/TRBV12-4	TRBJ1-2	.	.	TGTGCCAGCAGTTTAACGGTTGGCTACACCTTC	CASSLTVGYTF
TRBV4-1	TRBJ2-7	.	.	TGCGCCAGCAGCCCCGGGCCCACAAATAACTACGAGCAGTACTTC	CASSPGPTNNYEQYF
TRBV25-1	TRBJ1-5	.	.	TGTGCCACCCAAGGAAGAAAGCAGCATTTT	CATQGRKQHF
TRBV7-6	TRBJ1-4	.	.	TGTGCCAGCAGCTCAAGACCGAGCAATACAGGAAATGAAAAACTGTTTTTT	CASSSRPSNTGNEKLFF
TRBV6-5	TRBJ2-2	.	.	TGTGCCAGCAGACCGACACAGGGGAACACCGGGGAGCTGTTTTTT	CASRPTQGNTGELFF
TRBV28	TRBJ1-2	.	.	TGTGCCAGCAGGGTCGGGGTGGGCTACACCTTC	CASRVGVGYTF
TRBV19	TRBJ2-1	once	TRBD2	TGTGCCAGTAGTATAGATGGGGCTAGCGGGAGGGAGCAGTTCTTC	CASSIDGASGREQFF
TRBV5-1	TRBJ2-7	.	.	TGCGCCAGCAGCTGGGACGGGAGCTCCTACGAGCAGTACTTC	CASSWDGSSYEQYF